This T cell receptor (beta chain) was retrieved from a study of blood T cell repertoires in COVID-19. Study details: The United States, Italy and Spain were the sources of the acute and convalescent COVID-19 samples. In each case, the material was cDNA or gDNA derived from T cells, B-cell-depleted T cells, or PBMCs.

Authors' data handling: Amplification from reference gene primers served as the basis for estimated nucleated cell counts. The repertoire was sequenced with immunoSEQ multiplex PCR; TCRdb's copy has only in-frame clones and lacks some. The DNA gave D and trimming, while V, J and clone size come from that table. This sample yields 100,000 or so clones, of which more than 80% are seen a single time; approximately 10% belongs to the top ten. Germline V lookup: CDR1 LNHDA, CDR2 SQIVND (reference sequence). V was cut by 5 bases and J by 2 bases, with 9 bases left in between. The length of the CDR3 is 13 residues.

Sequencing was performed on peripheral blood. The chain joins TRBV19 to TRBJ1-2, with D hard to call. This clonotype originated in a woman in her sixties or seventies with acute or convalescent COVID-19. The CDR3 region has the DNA TGTGCCAGTAGTCCGACGGGGAACTATGGCTACACCTTC. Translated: CASSPTGNYGYTF.